Following are 9 T cell receptor beta chains from one sample sequenced in a study of post-analysis software for immune sequencing data. Study observations and caveats: Roughly 5 TRBV segments, TRBV5-6, TRBV5-1 and TRBV20-1 among them, were found more frequent in patients than controls.

TCR beta cDNA libraries included unique molecular identifiers. Using its own MiXCR run on the PCR reads, TCRdb lists one record per CDR3 protein. The table records 750,000 to 950,000 distinct CDR3 sequences, roughly 50% of them present only once. Their antigens are not known. The sequenced material came from blood. The receptors were sampled from a girl aged 10-17 years with multiple sclerosis.

This clonotype has a handful of counts. CDR3 sequence reads: CASSDPITDTQYF. The CDR3 DNA follows: TGCGCCAGCAGTGACCCCATTACAGATACGCAGTATTTT. The chain is built from TRBV10-1 and TRBJ2-3, with D uncertain. CDR1 is WNHNN and CDR2 is SYGVQD in the germline V gene (reference sequence). V lost 3 bases and J 3 bases, leaving 7 bases between the germline ends. The CDR3 spans 13 residues.

The chain uses TRBV20-1 and TRBJ2-7, with D uncertain. V shed 5 bases and J shed 5 bases, with 7 bases lying between them. CDR3 length equals 10 residues. The germline V gene has CDR1 DFQATT and CDR2 SNEGSKA (reference sequence). The CDR3 is CSAELNEQYF. CDR3 in DNA: TGCAGTGCTGAGCTTAACGAGCAGTACTTC.

The V call is TRBV5-1, the J call TRBJ2-1; 7 bases agree with TRBD2. J lost 0 bases, V lost 5 bases, and 8 bases had no gene match. Germline lookup yields CDR1 SGHRS and CDR2 YFSETQ. This CDR3 has 16 residues. In nucleotides, the CDR3 is TGCGCCAGCAGGGGGGGGAGTCCAAGCTCCTACAATGAGCAGTTCTTC. It translates to CASRGGSPSSYNEQFF. Complete variable domain (other parts from reference TRBV5-1 and TRBJ2-1): KAGVTQTPRYLIKTRGQQVTLSCSPISGHRSVSWYQQTPGQGLQFLFEYFSETQRNKGNFPGRFSGRQFSNSRSEMNVSTLELGDSALYLCASRGGSPSSYNEQFFGPGTRLTVL.

V is TRBV28 and J is TRBJ1-5; 8 bases line up with TRBD1. CDR3 length: 15 amino acids. Germline assignment: CDR1 MDHEN and CDR2 SYDVKM. Trimming removed 4 bases from V and 5 bases from J; junction bases left unmatched: 7. The chain's CDR3 is CASSSLAGGYQPQHF. The DNA for the CDR3 is TGTGCCAGCAGTTCATTGGCAGGGGGCTATCAGCCCCAGCATTTT. The full variable domain, its missing parts supplied by reference TRBV28 and TRBJ1-5, is DVKVTQSSRYLVKRTGEKVFLECVQDMDHENMFWYRQDPGLGLRLIYFSYDVKMKEKGDIPEGYSVSREKKERFSLILESASTNQTSMYLCASSSLAGGYQPQHFGDGTRLSIL.

This clonotype was counted only a few times. V and J are TRBV24-1 and TRBJ2-2; possibly TRBD1 for D (5 bases). V was cut by 8 bases and J by 0 bases, with 6 bases left in between. This CDR3 region has 13 residues. Germline V gene lookup returns CDR1 KGHDR and CDR2 SFDVKD. The CDR3 region is CATTRANTGELFF. In nucleotides, the CDR3 is TGTGCCACCACCAGGGCGAACACCGGGGAGCTGTTTTTT.

This CDR3 is CASTTGSYNEQFF. The CDR3 coding sequence is TGTGCCAGCACAACGGGGTCCTACAATGAGCAGTTCTTC. V gene TRBV7-9 combines with J gene TRBJ2-1; D may be TRBD2 (5 bases). Germline values: CDR1 SEHNR, CDR2 FQNEAQ (reference sequence). Trimming shortened V by 7 bases and J by 1 base, and 8 bases separated the two germline ends. There are 13 residues in the CDR3.

The rearrangement links TRBV2 to TRBJ2-3; 12 nucleotides match TRBD2. The CDR3 consists of 17 residues. V gave up 6 bases and J gave up 4 bases; unmatched junction bases: 11. Germline V gives CDR1 SNHLY, CDR2 FYNNEI. This CDR3 reads CASRPGLAGILADTQYF. The CDR3 bases are TGTGCCAGCAGACCAGGACTAGCGGGAATTTTGGCAGATACGCAGTATTTT.

The chain combines TRBV12-3 or TRBV12-4 with TRBJ1-2, with TRBD1 matching 10 bases. V lost 5 bases to trimming and J lost 6 bases; unmatched junction nucleotides: 3. The CDR3 loop spans 13 amino acids. The CDR3 loop is CASSAGTGDGYTF. The CDR3 DNA reads as TGTGCCAGCAGTGCCGGGACAGGGGATGGCTACACCTTC.

This chain joins TRBV11-2 and TRBJ2-7; D is undetermined. The germline V gene has CDR1 SGHAT and CDR2 FQNNGV. Trimming left V 2 bases short and J 3 bases short, with 11 bases between. The CDR3 runs to 14 residues. The DNA of the CDR3 is TGTGCCAGCAGCTTATTTTTTAGCATCTACGAGCAGTACTTC. Translated: CASSLFFSIYEQYF.